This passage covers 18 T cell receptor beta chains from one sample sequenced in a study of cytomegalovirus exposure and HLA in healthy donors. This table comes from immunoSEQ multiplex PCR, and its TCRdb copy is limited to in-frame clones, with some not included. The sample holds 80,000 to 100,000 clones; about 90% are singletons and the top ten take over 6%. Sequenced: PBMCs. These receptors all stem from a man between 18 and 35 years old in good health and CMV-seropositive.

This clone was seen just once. The CDR3 sequence is CASSPGQGEGNTEAFF. The CDR3, as DNA: TGTGCCAGCAGCCCGGGACAGGGTGAGGGGAACACTGAAGCTTTCTTT. The gene calls are TRBV5-8 and TRBJ1-1; 9 bases match TRBD1. This CDR3 has 16 residues. In germline, CDR1 is SGHTS, CDR2 YDEGEE. V trimming: 4 bases; J trimming: 1 base; junction bases outside the gene matches: 8.

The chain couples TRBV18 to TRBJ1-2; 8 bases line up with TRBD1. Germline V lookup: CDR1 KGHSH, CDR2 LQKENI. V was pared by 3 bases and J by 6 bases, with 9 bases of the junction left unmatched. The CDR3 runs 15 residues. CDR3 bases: TGTGCCAGCTCACCTCAGGCCGACAGGGGTAATGGCTACACCTTC. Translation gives CASSPQADRGNGYTF.

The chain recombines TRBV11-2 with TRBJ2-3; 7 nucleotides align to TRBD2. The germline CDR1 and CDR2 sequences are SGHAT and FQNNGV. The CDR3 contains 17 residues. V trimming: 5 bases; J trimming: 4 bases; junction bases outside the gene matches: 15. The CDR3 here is CASSVRGAGEEPDTQYF. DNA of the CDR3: TGTGCCAGCAGCGTCAGAGGCGCGGGAGAGGAACCAGATACGCAGTATTTT.

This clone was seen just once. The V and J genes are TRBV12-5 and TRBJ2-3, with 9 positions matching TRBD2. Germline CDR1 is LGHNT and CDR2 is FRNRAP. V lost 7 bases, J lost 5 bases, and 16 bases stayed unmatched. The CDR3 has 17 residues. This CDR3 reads CASAGGIGLASIDTQYF. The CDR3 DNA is TGTGCTAGTGCTGGAGGGATCGGACTAGCGTCGATAGATACGCAGTATTTT.

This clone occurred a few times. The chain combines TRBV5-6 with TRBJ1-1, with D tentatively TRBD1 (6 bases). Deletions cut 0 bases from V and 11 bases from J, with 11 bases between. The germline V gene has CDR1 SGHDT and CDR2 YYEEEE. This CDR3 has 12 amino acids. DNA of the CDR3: TGTGCCAGCAGCTTGGGAACAGGGAAGGCTTTCTTT. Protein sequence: CASSLGTGKAFF.

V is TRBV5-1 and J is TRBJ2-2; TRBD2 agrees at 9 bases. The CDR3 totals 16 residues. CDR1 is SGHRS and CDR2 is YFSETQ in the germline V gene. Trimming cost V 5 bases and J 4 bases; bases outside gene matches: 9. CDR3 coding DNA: TGCGCCAGCAGGGTAATAGCGGGAGAAGGCACCGGGGAGCTGTTTTTT. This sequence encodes CASRVIAGEGTGELFF.

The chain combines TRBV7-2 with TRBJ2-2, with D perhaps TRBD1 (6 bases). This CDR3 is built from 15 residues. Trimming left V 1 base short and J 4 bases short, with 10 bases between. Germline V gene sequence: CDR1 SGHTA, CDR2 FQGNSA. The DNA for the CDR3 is TGTGCCAGCAGCTTAGGGGGACAAATCACCGGGGAGCTGTTTTTT. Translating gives CASSLGGQITGELFF.

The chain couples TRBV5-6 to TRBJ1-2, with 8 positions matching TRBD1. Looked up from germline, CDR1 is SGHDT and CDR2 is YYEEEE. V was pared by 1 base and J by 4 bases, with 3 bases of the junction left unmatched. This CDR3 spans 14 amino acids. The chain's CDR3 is CASSLKGQGYGYTF. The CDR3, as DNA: TGTGCCAGCAGCTTGAAAGGACAGGGCTATGGCTACACCTTC.

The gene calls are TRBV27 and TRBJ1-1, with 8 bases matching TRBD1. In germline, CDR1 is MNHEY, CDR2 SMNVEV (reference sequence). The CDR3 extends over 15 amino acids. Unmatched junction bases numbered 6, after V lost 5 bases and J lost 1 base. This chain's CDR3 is CASSKQGAQNTEAFF. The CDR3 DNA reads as TGTGCCAGCAGTAAGCAGGGGGCCCAGAACACTGAAGCTTTCTTT.

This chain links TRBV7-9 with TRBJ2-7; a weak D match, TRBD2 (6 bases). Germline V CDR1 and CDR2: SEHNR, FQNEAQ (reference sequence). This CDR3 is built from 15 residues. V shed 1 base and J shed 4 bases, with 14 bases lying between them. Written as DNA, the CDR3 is TGTGCCAGCAGCTTAGAGCCTATCGGGACTTACGAGCAGTACTTC. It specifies CASSLEPIGTYEQYF.

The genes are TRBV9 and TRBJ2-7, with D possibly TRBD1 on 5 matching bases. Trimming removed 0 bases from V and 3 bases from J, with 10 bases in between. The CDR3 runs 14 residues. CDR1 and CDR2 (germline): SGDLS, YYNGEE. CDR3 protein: CASSVADSNYEQYF. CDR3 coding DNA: TGTGCCAGCAGCGTAGCCGACAGTAACTACGAGCAGTACTTC. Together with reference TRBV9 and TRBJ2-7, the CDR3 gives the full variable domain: DSGVTQTPKHLITATGQRVTLRCSPRSGDLSVYWYQQSLDQGLQFLIQYYNGEERAKGNILERFSAQQFPDLHSELNLSSLELGDSALYFCASSVADSNYEQYFGPGTRLTVT.

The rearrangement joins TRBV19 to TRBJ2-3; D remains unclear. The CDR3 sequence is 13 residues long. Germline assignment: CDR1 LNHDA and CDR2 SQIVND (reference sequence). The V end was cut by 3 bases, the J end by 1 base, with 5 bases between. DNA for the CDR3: TGTGCCAGTAGTATTAGCCGCACAGATACGCAGTATTTT. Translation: CASSISRTDTQYF. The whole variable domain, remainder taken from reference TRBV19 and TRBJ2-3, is DGGITQSPKYLFRKEGQNVTLSCEQNLNHDAMYWYRQDPGQGLRLIYYSQIVNDFQKGDIAEGYSVSREKKESFPLTVTSAQKNPTAFYLCASSISRTDTQYFGPGTRLTVL.

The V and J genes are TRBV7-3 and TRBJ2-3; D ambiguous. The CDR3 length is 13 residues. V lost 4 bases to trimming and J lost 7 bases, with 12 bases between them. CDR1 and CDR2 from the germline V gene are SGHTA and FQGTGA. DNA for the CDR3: TGTGCCAGCAGCTCCGCTCACCAGTATACGCAGTATTTT. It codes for CASSSAHQYTQYF.

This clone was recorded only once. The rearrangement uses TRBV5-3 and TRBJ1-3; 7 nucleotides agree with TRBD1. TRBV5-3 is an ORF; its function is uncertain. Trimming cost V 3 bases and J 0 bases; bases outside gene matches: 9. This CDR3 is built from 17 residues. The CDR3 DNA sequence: TGTGCCAGAAGCTATCCTACAGGGGCCTCCTCTGGAAACACCATATATTTT. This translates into CARSYPTGASSGNTIYF.

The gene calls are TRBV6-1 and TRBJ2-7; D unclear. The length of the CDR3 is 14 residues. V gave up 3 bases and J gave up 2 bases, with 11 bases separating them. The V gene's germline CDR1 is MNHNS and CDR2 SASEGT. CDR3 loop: CASSDGLLTYEQYF. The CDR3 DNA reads TGTGCCAGCAGTGACGGTCTGCTGACCTACGAGCAGTACTTC.

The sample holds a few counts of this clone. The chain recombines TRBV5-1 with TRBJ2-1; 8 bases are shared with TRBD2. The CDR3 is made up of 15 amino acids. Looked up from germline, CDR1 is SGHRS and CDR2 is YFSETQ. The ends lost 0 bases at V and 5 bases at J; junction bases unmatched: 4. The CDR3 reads CASSLEGTRDNEQFF. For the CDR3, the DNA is TGCGCCAGCAGCTTGGAAGGGACTAGAGACAATGAGCAGTTCTTC.

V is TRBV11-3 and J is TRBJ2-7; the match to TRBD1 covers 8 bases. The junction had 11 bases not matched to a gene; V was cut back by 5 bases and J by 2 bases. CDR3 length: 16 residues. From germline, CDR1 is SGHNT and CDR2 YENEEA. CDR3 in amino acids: CASSPGWDRRTYEQYF. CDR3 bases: TGTGCCAGCAGCCCGGGGTGGGACAGGAGGACCTACGAGCAGTACTTC.

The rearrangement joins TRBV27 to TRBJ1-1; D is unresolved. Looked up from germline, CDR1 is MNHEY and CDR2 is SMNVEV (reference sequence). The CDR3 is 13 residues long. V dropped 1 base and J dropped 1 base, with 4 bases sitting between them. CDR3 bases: TGTGCCAGCAGTTTATTTCGGAACACTGAAGCTTTCTTT. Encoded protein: CASSLFRNTEAFF.